A selection of T cell receptor beta chains follows, all from one sample in a study of response to subunit inactivated influenza vaccine. TCRdb processed the RT-PCR reads anew with MiXCR; each CDR3 protein has one entry. The table shows 450,000 to 600,000 distinct CDR3 sequences, with 7.6% occurring only once. The sequences come from PBMCs from blood, collected about 24 months after vaccination. These receptors originate from a man between 50 and 75 years old who received an inactivated influenza vaccine. CDR3s include the opening cysteine and the closing phenylalanine or tryptophan. The order of the fields is V gene, D gene, J gene, clone size, CDR3 protein, CDR3 DNA. D genes are given only for firm matches. Rows give clone size only sometimes, using once, few, many, or a class for an expanded clone.

>TRBV3-1|NA|TRBJ2-4|many
CASSQGPDRAKNIQYF
TGTGCCAGCAGCCAAGGGCCAGACCGAGCCAAAAACATTCAGTACTTC
>TRBV6-2/TRBV6-3|NA|TRBJ2-2|few
CASSYSLSRGLRNTGELFF
TGTGCCAGCAGTTACTCGTTAAGTCGGGGGCTGCGGAACACCGGGGAGCTGTTTTTT
>TRBV23-1|NA|TRBJ2-7|few
CASSQFRPNYEQYF
TGCGCCAGCAGTCAATTCCGGCCAAACTACGAGCAGTACTTC
>TRBV3-1|TRBD2|TRBJ2-5|NA
CASSQDTTSGPRYF
TGTGCCAGCAGCCAAGATACAACTAGCGGTCCCCGGTACTTC
>TRBV28|NA|TRBJ2-7|NA
CATRDHKQSEQYF
TGTGCCACCCGGGACCACAAGCAGAGCGAGCAGTACTTC
>TRBV5-1|NA|TRBJ1-1|few
CASSLAPGQGFSEAFF
TGCGCCAGCAGCTTGGCTCCGGGGCAGGGGTTCTCTGAAGCTTTCTTT
>TRBV11-3|NA|TRBJ2-1|many
CASSFRRGNEQFF
TGTGCCAGCAGCTTTAGACGAGGGAATGAGCAGTTCTTC
>TRBV12-3/TRBV12-4|NA|TRBJ1-1|few
CASSFGSGEAFF
NA
>TRBV9|NA|TRBJ2-2|many
CASSVGGRTNTGELFF
TGTGCCAGCAGCGTAGGGGGCAGAACCAACACCGGGGAGCTGTTTTTT
>TRBV28|TRBD1|TRBJ1-4|once
CASSKGQGKNDKLFF
TGTGCCAGCAGCAAGGGACAGGGTAAAAATGATAAACTGTTTTTT
>TRBV6-1|TRBD1|TRBJ1-5|NA
CTSSPGRGQGQPQHF
TGTACCAGCAGCCCAGGGAGGGGGCAGGGTCAGCCCCAGCATTTT